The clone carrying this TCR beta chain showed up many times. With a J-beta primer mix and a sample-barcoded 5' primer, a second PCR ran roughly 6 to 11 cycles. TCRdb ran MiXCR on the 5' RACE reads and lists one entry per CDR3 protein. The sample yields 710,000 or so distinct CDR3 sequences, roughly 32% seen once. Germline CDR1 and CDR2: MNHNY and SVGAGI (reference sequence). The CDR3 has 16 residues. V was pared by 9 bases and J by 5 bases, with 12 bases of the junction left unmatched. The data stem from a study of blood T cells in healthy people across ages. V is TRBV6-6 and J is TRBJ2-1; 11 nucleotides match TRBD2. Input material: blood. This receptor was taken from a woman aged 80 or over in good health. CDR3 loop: CASSTAGTSGHNEQFF. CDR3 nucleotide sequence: TGTGCCAGTTCTACCGCCGGGACTAGCGGACACAATGAGCAGTTCTTC.